This T cell receptor (beta chain) appears in the sequencing data of a study of T cell clonotyping in hematopoietic cell transplantation (dated by TCRdb to about 2021). Looking at the study overall: Recipient samples taken before transplant were obtained following cytoreduction. The study collected approximately 130 blood samples from some 35 consecutive transplant recipients and their related donors. Recruitment of patients was conducted between late 2015 and January 2017, and follow-up was continued until late 2020 or death.

The meaning of the sample's time point label: recipient sample about 28 days before transplant, after cytoreduction. Blood from recipients was drawn about 28 days before transplant and again at days 30, 100 and 180 after transplant. Nuclei Lysis Solution was used to extract genomic DNA from fresh or cryopreserved unfractionated peripheral blood mononuclear cells. As to this clone: No cognate antigen has been identified for it. No base quality values were provided; no much bigger clone lies one nucleotide off.

The immunoSEQ assay, a bias-controlled multiplex PCR with V- and J-specific primers, was used to amplify TCR beta CDR3 regions from genomic DNA. In a second PCR step, the CDR3 amplicons were tagged with a proprietary barcode plus Illumina adapter sequences. CDR3 libraries were sequenced on an Illumina MiSeq instrument. The original methods were these. immunoSEQ Analyzer 3.0 was used for export and quality control, with R Bioconductor and Immunarch used for downstream analyses. Repertoire metrics were calculated using only productive rearrangements within the normalized downsampled data set. Clonotypes larger than 5 templates in the normalized cohort were defined as pathologically expanded. The Inverse Simpson Index was used to measure repertoire diversity. CMV-specificity analyses were carried out on the non-normalized data set to capture all clonotypes. The immuneACCESS repertoire file appears here via TCRdb, limited to in-frame rearrangements. These files lack a portion of the clones; in checked studies, under half of the deficit traces to unresolved V genes, and the cause of the others is not known. That table gives V, J and clone size, and the DNA gave D and trimming. The sample includes under 20,000 clones, with 86% observed a single time. The ten biggest clones cover approximately 8.4% of the sample.

The CDR3 starts with the cysteine, ends with the phenylalanine, and has 16 residues. The kept DNA is CDR3 alone, 48 bases in frame from the first base. Based on the germline V gene, the CDR1 and CDR2 sequences are SGHVS and FNYEAQ. Deletion took 4 bases off V and 2 bases off J, with a span of 18 bases between the germline ends. Study-wide conclusions, independent of this receptor: Recipient TCR diversity fell after transplant, with pathologically expanded clonotypes rising progressively from day 30 to day 180. Just a small fraction of recipient repertoires overlapped with donor repertoires, and more than 97% appeared de novo at the given depth. Broader TCR repertoire diversity after transplant was predicted by Inverse Simpson Index values from donors and from recipients before transplant. The sample size was limited, and because cells were not sorted, the contributions of CD4 and CD8 repertoires could not be separated.

The rearrangement joined TRBV7-6 to TRBJ2-7; TRBD1 is perhaps the D gene, given 5 matching bases. The TCR originated in a middle-aged man with acute myeloid leukemia. Some clones in this sample may be carry-over from other donors' samples. The source material was peripheral blood mononuclear cells, sampled before stem cell transplant. The DNA reads TGTGCCAGCAGCTCTATTTACCCGGCAGGGACCTACGAGCAGTACTTC. Its coded protein is CASSSIYPAGTYEQYF.